The TCR beta chain under discussion was sequenced for a study of cytomegalovirus exposure and HLA in healthy donors. Germline V gene lookup returns CDR1 GTSNPN and CDR2 SVGIG (reference sequence). CDR3 size: 15 residues. Trimming at V came to 0 bases and at J to 8 bases, leaving 12 bases not matched to a gene. Although they were nominally healthy when sampled, donors likely had unrecorded immune exposures. Notes on this clone: In the same sample, other DNA sequences code for this CDR3.

PCR used 60 Vbeta primers and 13 Jbeta primers. Using immunoSEQ multiplex PCR, the repertoire was profiled, and TCRdb retains in-frame clones only, with some absent. The table has about 160,000 clones, 80% to 85% seen once. This clonotype was obtained from a man aged 25 to 45 in good health and CMV-seronegative. The source material was PBMCs. This chain uses TRBV30 with TRBJ1-2; 7 nucleotides agree with TRBD1. DNA for the CDR3: TGTGCCTGGAGTGTACGAGGACAGGACGCTTGGGGCTACACCTTC. This translates into CAWSVRGQDAWGYTF.